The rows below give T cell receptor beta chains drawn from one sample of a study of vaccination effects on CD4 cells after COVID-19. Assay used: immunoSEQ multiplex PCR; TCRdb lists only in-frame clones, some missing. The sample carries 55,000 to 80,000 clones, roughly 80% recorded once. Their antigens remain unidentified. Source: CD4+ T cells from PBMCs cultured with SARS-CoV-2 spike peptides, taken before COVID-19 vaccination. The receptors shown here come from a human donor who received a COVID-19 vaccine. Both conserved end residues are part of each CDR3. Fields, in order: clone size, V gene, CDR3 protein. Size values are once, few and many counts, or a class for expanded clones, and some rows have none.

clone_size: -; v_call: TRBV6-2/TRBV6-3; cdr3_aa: CASSYVAEAFF
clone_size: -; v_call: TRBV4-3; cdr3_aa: CASSQSEQETQYF
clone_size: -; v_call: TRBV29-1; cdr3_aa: CSVTRGQSGQGYTF
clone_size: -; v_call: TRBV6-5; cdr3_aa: CASQYWGNQPQHF
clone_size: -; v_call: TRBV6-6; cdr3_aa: CASSYPRGGGDIQYF
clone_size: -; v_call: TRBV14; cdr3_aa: CASSRSSSYNEQFF
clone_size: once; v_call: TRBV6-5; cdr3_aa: CASSYSPTGSGEQFF
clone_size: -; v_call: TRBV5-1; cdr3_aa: CASSLRGRGAFF
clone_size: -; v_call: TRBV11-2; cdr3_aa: CASSHYRGSTDTQYF
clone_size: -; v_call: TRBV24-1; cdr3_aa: CATSDHGQGLGQPQHF
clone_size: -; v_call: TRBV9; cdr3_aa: CASNWDGRGSDGELFF
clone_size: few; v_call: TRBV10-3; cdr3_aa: CAISEISTGELFF
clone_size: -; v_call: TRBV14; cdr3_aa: CASSYSQNTEAFF
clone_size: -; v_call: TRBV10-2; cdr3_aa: CASRPGLAANEQFF
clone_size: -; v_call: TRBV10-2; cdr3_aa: CASSPDTYGYTF
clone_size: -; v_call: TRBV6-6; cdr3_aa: CASSRRQGSTDTQYF
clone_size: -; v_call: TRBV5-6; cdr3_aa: CASSLEGRESADTQYF
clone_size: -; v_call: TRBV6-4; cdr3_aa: CASAAGGGDTQYF
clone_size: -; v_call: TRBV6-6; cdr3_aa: CASGNTGVGRETQYF
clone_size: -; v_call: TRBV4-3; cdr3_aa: CASSQDRLAGTDTQYF
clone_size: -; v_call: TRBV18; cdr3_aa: CASSPVQGIVNYGYTF
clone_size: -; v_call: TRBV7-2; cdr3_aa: CASKDPGNTEAFF
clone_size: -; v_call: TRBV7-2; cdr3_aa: CASGGIGVAGQFF
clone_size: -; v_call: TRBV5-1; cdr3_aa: CASREAWTEANYGYTF
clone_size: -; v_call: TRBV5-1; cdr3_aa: CASSLVTDTQYF
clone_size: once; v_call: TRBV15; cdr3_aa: CATSRRKADTQYF
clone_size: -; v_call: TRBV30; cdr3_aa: CAWSLIDNSPLHF
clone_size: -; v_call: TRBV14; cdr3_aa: CASSQERGGPTDTQYF
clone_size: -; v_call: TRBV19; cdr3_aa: CASSMRQGTAFF
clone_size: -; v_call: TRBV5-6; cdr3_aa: CASSFRQTGQIGYTF
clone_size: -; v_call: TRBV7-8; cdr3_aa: CASSFSGSNQPQHF
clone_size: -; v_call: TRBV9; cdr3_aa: CASSVGGRDEFNEKLFF
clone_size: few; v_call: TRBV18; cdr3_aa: CASSSDISPLHF
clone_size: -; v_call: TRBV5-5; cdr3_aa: CASSLQPGSNEKLFF
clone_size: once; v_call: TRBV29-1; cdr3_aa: CSVMTGDLEKLFF
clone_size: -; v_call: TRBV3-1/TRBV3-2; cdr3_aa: CASSQREEGGYTF
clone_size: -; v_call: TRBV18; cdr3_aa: CASSPRQQETQYF
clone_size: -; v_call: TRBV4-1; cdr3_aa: CASSQLRSGGEKLFF
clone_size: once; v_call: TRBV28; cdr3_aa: CASSPGTSGGGDTQYF
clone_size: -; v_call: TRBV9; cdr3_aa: CASSVTSGGVDTGELFF
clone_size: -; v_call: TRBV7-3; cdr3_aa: CASSLRLAGGRNEQFF
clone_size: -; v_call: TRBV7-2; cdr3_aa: CASSLVSGGITGELFF
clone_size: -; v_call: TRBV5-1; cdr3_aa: CASSLDRSTIETQYF
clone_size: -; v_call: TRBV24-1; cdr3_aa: CATSDWREGRTDTQYF
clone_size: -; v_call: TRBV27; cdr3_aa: CASSYGPGGDLRGLPSYNEQFF
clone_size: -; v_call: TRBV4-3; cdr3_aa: CASSQQIVTDTQYF
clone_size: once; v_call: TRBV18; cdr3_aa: CASSPQGGETQYF
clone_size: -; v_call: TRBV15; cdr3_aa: CATSLGLTGDYGYTF
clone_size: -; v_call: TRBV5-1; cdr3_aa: CASRRDSAHMNTEAFF
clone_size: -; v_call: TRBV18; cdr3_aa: CASSSRTGGNSPLHF
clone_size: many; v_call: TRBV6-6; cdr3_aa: CASRSGGGYTF
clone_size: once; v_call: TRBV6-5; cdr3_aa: CASSTGTVNQPQHF
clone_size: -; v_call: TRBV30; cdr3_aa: CAGTNSGAPNTGELFF
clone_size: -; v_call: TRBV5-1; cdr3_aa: CASSLAGWSYYSNQPQHF
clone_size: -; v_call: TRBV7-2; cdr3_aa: CASSPGTGLETQYF
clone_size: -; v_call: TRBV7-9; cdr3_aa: CASSLGTGKRYTF
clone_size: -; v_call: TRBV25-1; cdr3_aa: CASSEDRGGAYNSPLHF